This T cell receptor beta chain was obtained from a study of technical replicates of blood from several donors. Repertoires were generated with immunoSEQ multiplex PCR, while TCRdb's copy carries only in-frame clones and drops some. This sample carries under 85,000 clones, roughly 92% of them seen once, and the ten largest clones take 0.41%. The ends were cut back, 4 bases at V and 3 bases at J, with 10 bases in the middle. The CDR3 runs 13 residues. Germline-derived CDR1 and CDR2 are ENHRY and SYGVKD. Sequenced input: T cells isolated from PBMCs. The V gene is TRBV10-3, the J gene TRBJ2-7; the D is unclear. This TCR came from a human donor in good health. The CDR3 reads CAISGSEYYEQYF. CDR3 sequence (DNA): TGTGCCATCAGTGGCAGCGAGTACTACGAGCAGTACTTC.